This T cell receptor (beta chain) was captured by sequencing in a study of blood T cell repertoires in COVID-19. Overall study: From T cells, B-cell-depleted T cells, or PBMCs came the material, which was cDNA or gDNA.

Allocation to cohorts depended on clinical history reported by the participants. In Cohort 3, a recovered donor had either two negative PCRs, clearance, or symptom resolution. V lost 0 bases to trimming and J lost 5 bases, with 7 bases between them. This CDR3 is built from 14 residues. Germline assignment: CDR1 LGHDT and CDR2 YNNKEL (reference sequence). Measured with immunoSEQ multiplex PCR; TCRdb has only the in-frame clones, and not every one. The sample gives some 330,000 clones, 75% to 90% of which show up once; 5% is in the top ten. The chain joins TRBV3-1 (or the pseudogene TRBV3-2) to TRBJ2-2, with D uncertain. The source is a man aged 25 to 40 who had recovered from COVID-19. The sequenced material came from PBMCs or T cells enriched from blood (not recorded which). In nucleotides, the CDR3 is TGTGCCAGCAGCCAAGAGTACGGGACCGGGGAGCTGTTTTTT. Translated: CASSQEYGTGELFF.